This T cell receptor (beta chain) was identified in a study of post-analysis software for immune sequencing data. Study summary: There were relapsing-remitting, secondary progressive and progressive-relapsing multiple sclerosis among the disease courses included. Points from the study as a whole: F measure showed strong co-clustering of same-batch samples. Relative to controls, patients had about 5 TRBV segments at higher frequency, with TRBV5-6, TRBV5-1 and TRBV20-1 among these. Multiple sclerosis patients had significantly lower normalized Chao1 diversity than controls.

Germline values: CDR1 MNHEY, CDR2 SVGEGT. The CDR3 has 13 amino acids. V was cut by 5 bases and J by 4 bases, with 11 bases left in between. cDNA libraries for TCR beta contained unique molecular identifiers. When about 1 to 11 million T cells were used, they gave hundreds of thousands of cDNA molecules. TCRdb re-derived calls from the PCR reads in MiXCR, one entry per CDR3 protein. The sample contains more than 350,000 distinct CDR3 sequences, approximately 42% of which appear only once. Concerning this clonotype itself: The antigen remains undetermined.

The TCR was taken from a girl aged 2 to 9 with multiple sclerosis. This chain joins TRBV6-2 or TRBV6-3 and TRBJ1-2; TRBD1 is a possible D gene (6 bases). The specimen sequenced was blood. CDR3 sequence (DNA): TGTGCCAGCAGTCTAACAGGGATCTATGGCTACACCTTC. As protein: CASSLTGIYGYTF.